The clone carrying this T cell receptor beta chain was detected only once. Antigen unknown. This specimen comes from a study of T cell clones after liver transplantation. Study-level information: Liver transplant recipients had immunosuppression withdrawal attempted within 2 years.

The CDR3 spans 13 residues. Germline V gives CDR1 MNHEY, CDR2 SVGAGI. Trimming cost V 6 bases and J 6 bases; bases outside gene matches: 4. Study conclusions and caveats: The donor-reactive repertoire was only partly measurable in two subjects, lacking donor cells. These preliminary findings come from unstandardized post-transplant sampling times.

Assay used: immunoSEQ multiplex PCR; TCRdb lists only in-frame clones, some missing. The sample holds 55,000 to 75,000 clones, around three quarters seen once. Sequenced here: CD4+ T cells from blood, sampled at the roughly 15-month timepoint. This TCR was sampled from a human patient who received a liver transplant. A subset of T cells may come from the graft donor. The chain is built from TRBV6-5 and TRBJ1-4, with 7 nucleotides matching TRBD1. CDR3 in amino acids: CASREGTDEKLFF. The CDR3 nucleotides read TGTGCCAGCAGGGAAGGGACAGATGAAAAACTGTTTTTT.